A single sample gave rise to the 7 T cell receptor beta chains below, sequenced in a study of tumor-infiltrating lymphocytes in primary liver carcinoma (dated by TCRdb to about 2017). Without any cell sorting, total RNA and DNA were co-extracted from roughly 20-30 mg of bulk tissue using the AllPrep DNA/RNA mini kit. The sample was run on an Illumina HiSeq 2500. A constant-region primer and ProtoScript II reverse transcriptase were used to reverse-transcribe TCRbeta-specific cDNA from about 0.55 ug total RNA. Three nested multiplex PCR rounds, following a slightly modified ARM-PCR procedure, were used to build the TCRbeta libraries. The first two PCR rounds used multiplex TRBV1-TRBV30 forward primers with a Cbeta reverse primer, each for approximately 11 cycles. TCRdb trimmed the raw reads at Q25, called clones with MiXCR and kept productive beta chains. Rows matching on CDR3 protein sequence are summarized as one entry with the most common DNA and genes. The sample table lists tens of thousands of distinct CDR3 sequences, roughly 80% of them with a count of one. The top ten clones comprise over 30% of the sample.

What was sequenced was tumor-adjacent normal liver tissue. These receptors were taken from a young woman with primary liver carcinoma and hepatitis B virus infection.

In this sample, this clonotype turned up many times. In nucleotides, the CDR3 is TGCGCCAGCAGCTTCGAAACGACAGGGGGTGGCACAGATACGCAGTATTTT. Its protein is CASSFETTGGGTDTQYF. The chain links TRBV5-1 to TRBJ2-3, with 9 bases identical to TRBD1. Germline assignment: CDR1 SGHRS and CDR2 YFSETQ. V shed 2 bases and J 1 base; nucleotides not matched to a gene: 8. The CDR3 covers 17 residues.

Regarding this clonotype: Relative to the germline gene, one junction end is altered; a read error may explain this. CDR3 amino acids: CAWSVRLRLAVHEQFF. CDR3 bases: TGTGCCTGGAGTGTACGTCTGAGGCTAGCTGTGCATGAGCAATTCTTC. The chain uses TRBV30 and TRBJ2-1; possible D gene TRBD2, 5 bases. The germline CDR1 and CDR2 sequences are GTSNPN and SVGIG (reference sequence). This CDR3 comprises 16 residues.

A note on this clonotype: Mismatch with germline at one junction end may stem from a read error. This chain connects TRBV6-6 to TRBJ2-3; TRBD2 matches 10 bases. The germline gives CDR1 MNHNY, CDR2 SVGAGI (reference sequence). The CDR3 is made up of 16 amino acids. The CDR3 DNA is TGTGCCATCAGTTTTACTTCCGGGACTAGCGTATATACGCAGTATTTT. Amino acids: CAISFTSGTSVYTQYF.

About this clonotype itself: This likely comes from a read error, as the CDR3 has no conserved phenylalanine or tryptophan at its end. V is TRBV29-1 and J is TRBJ2-1; 9 bases map to TRBD2. This CDR3 is built from 16 residues. V lost 4 bases and J lost 8; bases outside the gene matches: 15. Germline lookup yields CDR1 SQVTM and CDR2 ANQGSEA. CDR3 bases: TGCAGCGTTGTTATCGGCAGTGGACTAGCGATCGATGAGCAGTTCTCC. Its protein product is CSVVIGSGLAIDEQFS.

The rearrangement uses TRBV6-5 and TRBJ2-7; D is unresolved. Germline V CDR1 and CDR2: MNHEY, SVGAGI. The CDR3 is 12 residues long. Between the trimmed V and J ends, which lost 10 bases and 5 bases, there was a span of 15 bases. CDR3 in amino acids: CAISQTWNEQYF. DNA of the CDR3: TGTGCCATCAGCCAGACATGGAACGAGCAGTACTTC.

The chain carries TRBV6-1 and TRBJ1-5; 9 bases agree with TRBD1. The CDR3 is 15 amino acids. Germline V gene sequence: CDR1 MNHNS, CDR2 SASEGT. V dropped 6 bases and J dropped 7; count of bases not matched to a gene: 10. CDR3 bases: TGTGCCAGCAGGGACCGGACAGGGGTGGTCCAGCCCCAGCATTTT. Amino acids: CASRDRTGVVQPQHF.

This clonotype was recorded a few times. The genes are TRBV10-3 and TRBJ2-2, with D hard to call. Trimming cost V 3 bases and J 0 bases, with 14 bases left between them. This CDR3 region has 17 residues. Per germline, CDR1 ENHRY and CDR2 SYGVKD. CDR3 protein: CAISESSAGPNTGELFF. CDR3 coding DNA: TGTGCCATCAGTGAATCTTCTGCCGGCCCGAACACCGGGGAGCTGTTTTTT.